This T cell receptor (beta chain) was profiled in a study of cytomegalovirus exposure and HLA in healthy donors. Using immunoSEQ multiplex PCR, the repertoire was profiled, and TCRdb retains in-frame clones only, with some absent. The sample shows approximately 180,000 clones, 86% of them seen only once. J gave up 3 bases and V 4 bases, and 5 bases lay outside the gene matches. There are 15 residues in the CDR3. CDR1 and CDR2 (germline): SEHNR, FQNEAQ (reference sequence). The sequenced sample was PBMCs. The chain recombines TRBV7-9 with TRBJ2-3; 9 nucleotides line up with TRBD1. The sequence was obtained from a woman between 18 and 29 years old in good health and CMV-seronegative. The CDR3 DNA follows: TGTGCCAGCAGCTGGGGGACAGGGCGGACAGATACGCAGTATTTT. The encoded protein is CASSWGTGRTDTQYF.